What follows is one T cell receptor beta chain and its context. Its antigen is as yet unknown. The data originate from a study of shared clonotypes between healthy human individuals. Germline loops: CDR1 MNHEY, CDR2 SVGAGI. This CDR3 has 15 residues. The V and J ends lost 4 bases and 1 base respectively, with 11 bases between them. Whole-study findings and limits: Some naive CD4 clonotypes, 4% to 6%, turned up in common across a handful of donors. Clonotype sharing among the donors was expected to vary with sequencing depth.

The method was immunoSEQ multiplex PCR; TCRdb's version includes in-frame clones alone and lacks a portion of them. The sample has approximately 530,000 clones; 90% to 97% are singletons. This receptor was taken from a woman aged 25 to 39 in good health. Material for sequencing was naive CD4+ T cells sorted from blood. Subset of the sample: CD45RA+ positively selected. The V call is TRBV6-5, the J call TRBJ1-5; D might be TRBD1 (6 bases). The CDR3 DNA sequence: TGTGCCAGCAGTTTGTTACAGGGAAGCAATCAGCCCCAGCATTTT. It codes for CASSLLQGSNQPQHF.